This T cell receptor beta chain stems from a study of CD8 T cells in Susac syndrome. Random-hexamer reverse transcription was applied to 0.5 to 1 ug RNA. Each CDR3 protein is one row after TCRdb ran MiXCR on the immunoSEQ multiplex PCR reads. The sample yields about 180,000 distinct CDR3 sequences, 95% seen once. This CDR3 has 17 residues. Per the germline V gene, CDR1 is MNHEY and CDR2 is SMNVEV (reference sequence). Trimming cost V 6 bases and J 0 bases, with 17 bases left between them. Sequenced: CD8+ T cells from PBMCs. This chain uses TRBV27 with TRBJ2-2; perhaps D is TRBD1 or TRBD2 (5 bases each). The receptor was isolated from a human donor with multiple sclerosis. The CDR3: CASRPAGAAANTGELFF. CDR3 bases: TGTGCCAGCAGACCCGCCGGGGCGGCCGCGAACACCGGGGAGCTGTTTTTT.